The clone carrying this T cell receptor (beta chain) was detected only once. Its specificity is unknown. These data belong to a study of T cell responses to AZD1222 COVID-19 vaccine. Overall study results and limits: Vaccine-associated CD4 TCRs ranged over spike, dominating at 160-218 and 743-854. The study sampled repertoires only after the peak T cell response. A mostly white British donor set with more females was recruited, and clonal diversity was possibly underestimated.

The CDR3 runs to 14 residues. Germline V gene lookup returns CDR1 SGDLS and CDR2 YYNGEE. With 0 bases clipped from V and 5 bases from J, the junction kept 5 bases outside the gene matches. TCRdb keeps only in-frame clones here, not all; method: immunoSEQ multiplex PCR. The sample lists roughly 140,000 clones, 89% occurring once. Sequencing used peripheral blood, obtained on day 0 of AZD1222 vaccination. This receptor was obtained from an adult in good health. The rearrangement links TRBV9 to TRBJ2-7; TRBD1 matches at 7 bases. The CDR3 region has the DNA TGTGCCAGCAGCGTAGGGGACAGAAGGAACGAGCAGTACTTC. Translating gives CASSVGDRRNEQYF.